Presented here are 19 T cell receptor beta chains from one specimen sequenced in a study of T cell changes during pregnancy in multiple sclerosis. Profiling relied on immunoSEQ multiplex PCR, and the TCRdb table lists in-frame clones only, not all of them. The sample lists around 130,000 clones; around 95% were seen once. Specimen: peripheral blood, collected after pregnancy. The receptors come from a female donor with multiple sclerosis, enrolled in a pregnancy study.

The chain links TRBV7-6 to TRBJ1-1; D ambiguous. This CDR3 spans 16 amino acids. Trimming removed 6 bases from V and 1 base from J, with 18 bases in between. Germline V lookup: CDR1 SGHVS, CDR2 FNYEAQ. For the CDR3, the DNA is TGTGCCAGCAGTTCCTCACGGCTGGCGGCGAACACTGAAGCTTTCTTT. Translating it yields CASSSSRLAANTEAFF.

The chain joins TRBV10-3 to TRBJ2-5, with a weak D call TRBD1 (5 bases). This CDR3 spans 15 amino acids. CDR1 and CDR2 from the germline V gene are ENHRY and SYGVKD. Between the trimmed V and J ends, which lost 4 bases and 1 base, there was a span of 13 bases. The CDR3 spells CAISGGRGPQETQYF. The CDR3 DNA reads TGTGCCATCAGTGGGGGAAGGGGTCCCCAAGAGACCCAGTACTTC.

This clone was detected once. V and J are TRBV18 and TRBJ2-7; 12 bases are a match to TRBD2. The germline V gene encodes CDR1 KGHSH and CDR2 LQKENI. V dropped 0 bases and J dropped 1; count of bases not matched to a gene: 7. This CDR3 has 18 amino acids. The CDR3 DNA sequence: TGTGCCAGCTCACCACCGCGCCTAGCGGGAGGGAGGTCCTACGAGCAGTACTTC. The encoded protein is CASSPPRLAGGRSYEQYF.

The chain uses TRBV30 and TRBJ2-3; TRBD2 aligns across 8 bases. CDR1 and CDR2 from the germline V gene are GTSNPN and SVGIG (reference sequence). This CDR3 is 15 amino acids long. V lost 5 bases to trimming and J lost 4 bases; unmatched junction nucleotides: 11. The CDR3 DNA sequence: TGTGCCTGGGGGAAGGGACTAGGAGGTGCAGATACGCAGTATTTT. It yields the protein CAWGKGLGGADTQYF.

The rearrangement joins TRBV6-1 to TRBJ1-1; the D gene is possibly TRBD1 (5 bases). In germline, CDR1 is MNHNS, CDR2 SASEGT. Trimming stripped 2 bases from V and 0 bases from J, with 10 bases between. The CDR3 has 15 residues. The CDR3 spells CASSELTAMNTEAFF. Written as DNA, the CDR3 is TGTGCCAGCAGTGAATTGACAGCTATGAACACTGAAGCTTTCTTT.

V is TRBV19 and J is TRBJ1-5; 8 positions match TRBD1. CDR3 length equals 15 residues. Germline assignment: CDR1 LNHDA and CDR2 SQIVND (reference sequence). V shed 10 bases, J shed 2 bases, and the junction held 10 bases outside the gene matches. The CDR3 nucleotides read TGTGCCACCATCCCACAGGGGGTCGGCAATCAGCCCCAGCATTTT. Its protein is CATIPQGVGNQPQHF.

This chain links TRBV19 with TRBJ2-7; 8 bases are a match to TRBD1. The CDR3 sequence is 16 residues long. The trim removed 5 bases at V and 3 bases at J, leaving 12 bases unmatched. CDR1 is LNHDA, CDR2 SQIVND, per germline (reference sequence). Written as DNA, the CDR3 is TGTGCCAGTAGTTCCCGACAGGGGCAATCCTACTACGAGCAGTACTTC. This encodes CASSSRQGQSYYEQYF.

The chain uses TRBV12-5 and TRBJ1-1, with 10 bases matching TRBD1. CDR1 is LGHNT and CDR2 is FRNRAP in the germline V gene. The CDR3 is 17 residues long. The V segment lost 6 bases and the J segment 0 bases; nucleotides outside the gene matches: 10. CDR3 amino acids: CASGHRDRGRVNTEAFF. CDR3 DNA: TGTGCTAGTGGCCATAGGGACAGGGGCCGCGTGAACACTGAAGCTTTCTTT.

The CDR3 coding sequence is TGCGCCAGCAGCCGGCAGGGGATGCCCTACGAGCAGTACTTC. The encoded protein is CASSRQGMPYEQYF. This chain connects TRBV5-1 to TRBJ2-7; a possible D gene is TRBD1 (6 bases). This CDR3 has 14 amino acids. Trimming took 4 bases from V and 2 from J, leaving 13 bases between them. Germline V lookup: CDR1 SGHRS, CDR2 YFSETQ.

This sequence joins TRBV7-9 and TRBJ2-1, with a tentative D call TRBD1 (6 bases). Germline CDR1 SEHNR, CDR2 FQNEAQ (reference sequence). The CDR3 contains 12 residues. V was shortened by 5 bases and J by 7 bases, with 9 bases between the two germline ends. As DNA, the CDR3 is TGTGCCAGCAGCGCCAGGGGAAATGAGCAGTTCTTC. This codes for CASSARGNEQFF.

The chain combines TRBV28 with TRBJ2-2; tentative D call: TRBD1 (6 bases). The CDR3 length is 16 residues. Germline CDR1 MDHEN, CDR2 SYDVKM. Trimming removed 6 bases from V and 2 bases from J, with 16 bases in between. The CDR3 loop reads CASREKTGSNTGELFF. CDR3 nucleotides: TGTGCCAGCAGGGAGAAGACAGGCAGCAACACCGGGGAGCTGTTTTTT. The full variable domain, with the rest looked up from reference TRBV28 and TRBJ2-2, is DVKVTQSSRYLVKRTGEKVFLECVQDMDHENMFWYRQDPGLGLRLIYFSYDVKMKEKGDIPEGYSVSREKKERFSLILESASTNQTSMYLCASREKTGSNTGELFFGEGSRLTVL.

The genes are TRBV19 and TRBJ2-2, with 11 bases lining up with TRBD2. With V trimmed by 5 bases and J by 5 bases, 7 bases remained unmatched. The CDR3 is 16 amino acids. The V gene's germline CDR1 is LNHDA and CDR2 SQIVND (reference sequence). The CDR3 sequence is CASSYTSGSGTGELFF. The CDR3, as DNA: TGTGCCAGTAGTTACACTAGCGGGAGTGGGACCGGGGAGCTGTTTTTT.

The genes are TRBV5-5 and TRBJ1-5, with TRBD1 as a possible D gene (5 bases). Germline CDR1 SGHKS, CDR2 YYEKEE (reference sequence). This CDR3 comprises 13 residues. The V end was cut by 4 bases, the J end by 2 bases, with 7 bases between. CDR3: CASSTRGNQPQHF. As DNA, the CDR3 is TGTGCCAGCAGCACCAGGGGCAATCAGCCCCAGCATTTT.

The chain combines TRBV28 with TRBJ2-2; 7 positions match TRBD2. From germline, CDR1 is MDHEN and CDR2 SYDVKM. This CDR3 spans 20 amino acids. J gave up 0 bases and V 3 bases, and 16 bases lay outside the gene matches. The CDR3 DNA is TGTGCCAGCAGTTTGGCCCGCGGGTGGCGGGAGTTCGCGAACACCGGGGAGCTGTTTTTT. Amino acid sequence: CASSLARGWREFANTGELFF.

This clone was seen only once. CDR3 nucleotides: TGTGCCAGCAGCTTAGATGCCCGTCTAGCGGGAGGGCCAATAGAGACCCAGTACTTC. Translated: CASSLDARLAGGPIETQYF. The chain employs TRBV11-2 and TRBJ2-5; TRBD2 matches 12 bases. Germline V CDR1 and CDR2: SGHAT, FQNNGV. The CDR3 consists of 19 residues. V lost 0 bases to trimming and J lost 4 bases; unmatched junction nucleotides: 12.

The chain uses TRBV2 and TRBJ2-1; D gene unclear. This CDR3 has 11 amino acids. From germline, CDR1 is SNHLY and CDR2 FYNNEI. Trimming removed 7 bases at V and 10 bases at J, with 11 bases between. The CDR3 bases are TGTGCCAGCAATCTAGATCGCGAGCAGTTCTTC. Protein: CASNLDREQFF.

The V gene is TRBV7-8, the J gene TRBJ2-5, with no clear D. The germline gives CDR1 SGHVS, CDR2 FQNEAQ. The CDR3 is 15 residues long. The V gene lost 0 bases and the J gene lost 1 base, with 9 bases spanning the gap. The CDR3 sequence: CASSLARHFQETQYF. The CDR3 region has the DNA TGTGCCAGCAGCTTAGCGAGGCACTTCCAAGAGACCCAGTACTTC.

The chain couples TRBV6-1 to TRBJ2-5; D might be TRBD2 (6 bases). Germline loops: CDR1 MNHNS, CDR2 SASEGT. The CDR3 consists of 14 residues. V lost 5 bases to trimming and J lost 4 bases, with 14 bases between them. DNA of the CDR3: TGTGCCAGCAGTCCACTGCCCGGGAGAGAGACCCAGTACTTC. Translating gives CASSPLPGRETQYF.

V gene TRBV4-1 combines with J gene TRBJ2-7, with a possible D match to TRBD1 (6 bases). Germline CDR1 reads MGHRA; CDR2 reads YSYEKL. CDR3 length: 15 residues. Trimming took 3 bases from V and 6 from J, leaving 18 bases between them. CDR3 loop: CASSHLRGDRSEQYF. In DNA, the CDR3 is TGCGCCAGCAGCCACTTGAGGGGCGACAGGAGCGAGCAGTACTTC.